The T cell receptor (beta chain) described here comes from a study of early T cells in non-severe SARS-CoV-2 infection. Unique molecular identifiers tagged individual cDNA molecules. TCRdb re-derived calls from the 5' RACE reads in MiXCR, one entry per CDR3 protein. The sample contains about 120,000 distinct CDR3 sequences, roughly an eighth of which appear only once. This clonotype showed up just a few times. The antigen is unknown. Study observations and caveats: VDJdb matching favored anti-spike CD8 responses, missing private and CD4 specificities.

The sequenced sample was whole blood, obtained at baseline. The clonotype was recovered from an adult who was a healthcare worker with PCR-confirmed SARS-CoV-2 infection or an uninfected control (not recorded which).

CDR3 residues: CASSLRQTISEAFF. The CDR3 DNA is TGTGCCAGCAGTTTGCGGCAAACTATCTCTGAAGCTTTCTTT. V usage is TRBV12-3 or TRBV12-4 and J usage is TRBJ1-1; D call uncertain. The CDR3 runs 14 residues. With 3 bases removed from V and 6 bases from J, the gap between germline ends came to 14 bases.